These 19 T cell receptor beta chains originate from one sample sequenced in a study of CD8 T cells in ankylosing spondylitis (dated by TCRdb to the late 2010s). Study-level results and caveats: A TCR beta motif of seven or eight highly homologous amino acid variants appeared characteristic of blood from ankylosing spondylitis patients.

Preparation of the library involved 5' RACE. The listed sequencing device is Illumina HiSeq 2500. The public reads were reanalyzed by TCRdb: fastp trimming at Q25, MiXCR alignment, in-frame beta chains only. Every CDR3 protein is listed once, alongside the most common genes and DNA of its rows. The sample data list about 510,000 distinct CDR3 sequences, and 5.3% of these were observed just once. The top ten clonotypes cover around 3.6% of the sample. These receptors' antigens are unknown. The specimen sequenced was blood, either unsorted or a sorted T cell fraction (not recorded which). These receptors were taken from a male donor with ankylosing spondylitis.

This clonotype was counted ten times or more. The chain employs TRBV7-2 and TRBJ1-5; 7 bases fit TRBD1. The germline gives CDR1 SGHTA, CDR2 FQGNSA. The junction had 7 bases not matched to a gene; V was cut back by 5 bases and J by 9 bases. CDR3 size: 13 residues. CDR3 sequence: CASSRDRDRPQHF. The CDR3 region has the DNA TGTGCCAGCAGCCGAGACAGGGACCGGCCCCAGCATTTT.

In its sample, this clonotype was seen once. This chain uses TRBV20-1 with TRBJ1-5; D remains ambiguous. CDR3 length: 14 amino acids. CDR1 DFQATT and CDR2 SNEGSKA come from the germline V gene (reference sequence). Trimming removed 3 bases at V and 1 base at J, with 10 bases between. CDR3 region: CSASFLDSNQPQHF. The CDR3 nucleotides read TGCAGTGCTAGTTTCTTGGACAGCAATCAGCCCCAGCATTTT.

The table lists this clonotype with many counts. V usage is TRBV29-1 and J usage is TRBJ2-4; 9 bases align to TRBD2. Trimming took 4 bases from V and 5 from J; bases not matched to a gene: 6. Per the germline V gene, CDR1 is SQVTM and CDR2 is ANQGSEA. This CDR3 region has 14 residues. For the CDR3, the DNA is TGCAGCGTTGGAGGGGGACTAGCTGAAAACATTCAGTACTTC. It codes for CSVGGGLAENIQYF.

This clonotype was detected many times. The J gene is TRBJ1-6, the V gene TRBV6-5; no firm D call. Germline CDR1 reads MNHEY; CDR2 reads SVGAGI. V was pared by 2 bases and J by 3 bases, with 5 bases between. CDR3 length: 14 residues. The CDR3, as DNA: TGTGCCAGCAGTTACGGCGGCTATAATTCACCCCTCCACTTT. It yields the protein CASSYGGYNSPLHF.

This clonotype was seen only a few times. This chain connects TRBV20-1 to TRBJ2-3, with 9 bases matching TRBD2. Looked up from germline, CDR1 is DFQATT and CDR2 is SNEGSKA (reference sequence). With 6 bases clipped from V and 4 bases from J, the junction kept 11 bases outside the gene matches. CDR3 size: 15 residues. Written as DNA, the CDR3 is TGCAGTGCCCATAGCGGCGGGAGGGCCGCAGATACGCAGTATTTT. This codes for CSAHSGGRAADTQYF.

This clonotype appeared many times. The chain is built from TRBV3-1 and TRBJ1-6; a possible D gene is TRBD1 (5 bases). V shed 1 base and J shed 10 bases, with 5 bases lying between them. Per germline, CDR1 LGHDT and CDR2 YNNKEL (reference sequence). The CDR3 has 12 amino acids. CDR3 sequence reads: CASSQGGSPLHF. Here the CDR3 DNA reads TGTGCCAGCAGCCAAGGGGGCTCACCCCTCCACTTT.

Ten or more counts support this clonotype. This chain joins TRBV5-1 and TRBJ2-7, with D tentatively TRBD2 (6 bases). The CDR3 is 14 amino acids. V gave up 3 bases and J gave up 4 bases, with 14 bases separating them. Germline CDR1 and CDR2: SGHRS and YFSETQ. The CDR3 nucleotides read TGCGCCAGCAGCTACGGGACTTCTTTGTACGAGCAGTACTTC. Its protein is CASSYGTSLYEQYF.

In this sample, this clonotype turned up many times. V usage is TRBV5-1 and J usage is TRBJ1-2; D is unresolved. The CDR3 extends over 15 amino acids. V was trimmed by 4 bases and J by 6 bases, leaving 19 bases between them. CDR1 and CDR2 (germline): SGHRS, YFSETQ. Written as DNA, the CDR3 is TGCGCCAGCAGCATCTTGCGGGGAGCCTTGGATGGCTACACCTTC. This encodes CASSILRGALDGYTF. Drawing the rest from reference TRBV5-1 and TRBJ1-2, the complete variable domain is KAGVTQTPRYLIKTRGQQVTLSCSPISGHRSVSWYQQTPGQGLQFLFEYFSETQRNKGNFPGRFSGRQFSNSRSEMNVSTLELGDSALYLCASSILRGALDGYTFGSGTRLTVV.

This clonotype showed up many times. The chain is built from TRBV12-3 or TRBV12-4 and TRBJ2-6; D is ambiguous. V lost 4 bases, J lost 2 bases, and 6 bases lay in between. The CDR3 has 14 amino acids. The CDR3 nucleotides read TGTGCCAGCAGTTATCTTACTGGGGCCAACGTCCTGACTTTC. It translates to CASSYLTGANVLTF.

This clonotype was seen ten or more times. V and J are TRBV10-3 and TRBJ1-6; D is unclear. Trimming removed 6 bases from V and 6 bases from J, with 9 bases in between. Germline V lookup: CDR1 ENHRY, CDR2 SYGVKD. The CDR3 has 13 residues. DNA for the CDR3: TGTGCCATCAGAGCAGTCCTTAATTCACCCCTCCACTTT. Encoded protein: CAIRAVLNSPLHF.

The chain is built from TRBV20-1 and TRBJ2-5; perhaps TRBD2 as D (6 bases). This CDR3 comprises 14 residues. The germline V gene has CDR1 DFQATT and CDR2 SNEGSKA (reference sequence). V lost 1 base and J 1 base, leaving 10 bases between the germline ends. CDR3 nucleotide sequence: TGCAGTGCTAGAGGGGGGGACTTCCAAGAGACCCAGTACTTC. Protein sequence: CSARGGDFQETQYF.

This clonotype was recorded at least ten times. The V and J genes are TRBV5-6 and TRBJ2-5; tentatively, D is TRBD2 (6 bases). This CDR3 region has 14 residues. Germline loops: CDR1 SGHDT, CDR2 YYEEEE. V gave up 2 bases and J gave up 5 bases, with 13 bases separating them. The DNA of the CDR3 is TGTGCCAGCAGCTTCGACTGGGGGGTTGAGACCCAGTACTTC. It encodes CASSFDWGVETQYF.

The chain joins TRBV3-1 to TRBJ2-7; TRBD2 matches at 16 bases. Germline CDR1 LGHDT, CDR2 YNNKEL (reference sequence). The V and J ends lost 10 bases and 1 base, in that order; junction bases with no gene match: 16. This CDR3 is built from 19 residues. The chain's CDR3 is CAICPKGLAGGPFSYEQYF. The CDR3 bases are TGTGCCATCTGTCCCAAGGGACTAGCGGGAGGGCCGTTTTCCTACGAGCAGTACTTC.

This clonotype was detected ten times or more. V and J are TRBV18 and TRBJ2-5; 7 nucleotides line up with TRBD2. J gave up 2 bases and V 3 bases, and 3 bases lay outside the gene matches. This CDR3 is 14 amino acids long. Germline V CDR1 and CDR2: KGHSH, LQKENI. Here the CDR3 DNA reads TGTGCCAGCTCACCGACTAGCAGTCAAGAGACCCAGTACTTC. This gives the protein CASSPTSSQETQYF.

At least ten counts were recorded for this clonotype. The gene calls are TRBV2 and TRBJ1-2; 8 nucleotides agree with TRBD1. The V gene's germline CDR1 is SNHLY and CDR2 FYNNEI. Trimming removed 2 bases from V and 7 bases from J; junction bases left unmatched: 3. The CDR3 consists of 13 residues. The CDR3 reads CASSEQGAVGYTF. CDR3 DNA: TGTGCCAGCAGTGAACAGGGGGCCGTTGGCTACACCTTC.

This clonotype was recorded many times. The rearrangement uses TRBV5-1 and TRBJ1-1; D may be TRBD1 (5 bases). Trimming took off 4 bases at V and 0 bases at J, with 16 bases between the two ends. Germline V CDR1 and CDR2: SGHRS, YFSETQ. This CDR3 has 16 residues. CDR3 amino acids: CASSGGPGLLNTEAFF. CDR3 DNA: TGCGCCAGCAGCGGGGGACCGGGACTGCTGAACACTGAAGCTTTCTTT.

The chain couples TRBV2 to TRBJ2-1; maybe TRBD1 (6 bases). Germline assignment: CDR1 SNHLY and CDR2 FYNNEI. V lost 3 bases and J lost 1, with 10 bases in between. The CDR3 length is 15 residues. The CDR3 here is CASSDGRGSYNEQFF. The CDR3 coding sequence is TGTGCCAGCAGTGACGGCAGGGGATCCTACAATGAGCAGTTCTTC. Combining the CDR3 with reference TRBV2 and TRBJ2-1 gives the whole variable domain EPEVTQTPSHQVTQMGQEVILRCVPISNHLYFYWYRQILGQKVEFLVSFYNNEISEKSEIFDDQFSVERPDGSNFTLKIRSTKLEDSAMYFCASSDGRGSYNEQFFGPGTRLTVL.

This clonotype was recorded many times. The chain has TRBV12-3 or TRBV12-4 and TRBJ2-7, with D perhaps TRBD1 or TRBD2 (7 bases each). The CDR3 covers 15 residues. V dropped 1 base and J dropped 3 bases, with 13 bases sitting between them. The CDR3, as DNA: TGTGCCAGCAGTTTAGGGGGAGGGGGCGTCTACGAGCAGTACTTC. It is translated as CASSLGGGGVYEQYF.

This clonotype was detected many times. This chain's CDR3 is CASSVDRGRSDTQYF. The CDR3 bases are TGCGCCAGCAGCGTGGACAGGGGAAGGTCAGATACGCAGTATTTT. The chain combines TRBV5-1 with TRBJ2-3; 9 bases fit TRBD1. J was trimmed by 4 bases and V by 4 bases; bases with no gene match: 7. This CDR3 has 15 residues. CDR1 and CDR2 from the germline V gene are SGHRS and YFSETQ.